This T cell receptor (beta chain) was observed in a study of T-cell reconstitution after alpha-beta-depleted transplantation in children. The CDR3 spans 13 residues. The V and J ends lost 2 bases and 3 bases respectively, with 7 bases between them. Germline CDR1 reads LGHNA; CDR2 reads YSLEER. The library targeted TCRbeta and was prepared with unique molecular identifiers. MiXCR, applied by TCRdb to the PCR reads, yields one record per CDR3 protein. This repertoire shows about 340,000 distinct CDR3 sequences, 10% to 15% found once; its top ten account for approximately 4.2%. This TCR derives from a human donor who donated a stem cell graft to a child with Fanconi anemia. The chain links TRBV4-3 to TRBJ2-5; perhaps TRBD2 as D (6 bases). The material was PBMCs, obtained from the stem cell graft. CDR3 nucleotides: TGCGCCAGCAGCCAACAGCGGGAAGAGACCCAGTACTTC. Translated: CASSQQREETQYF.